This TCR beta chain appears in the sequencing data of a study of cytomegalovirus exposure and HLA in healthy donors. As to this clone: Its antigen is unknown.

Notes on the study in general: Rarity held for most TCR sequences, but there were some public TCRs that occurred in many donors.

V gave up 4 bases and J gave up 6 bases; unmatched junction bases: 10. CDR3 length: 16 amino acids. Germline values: CDR1 SQVTM, CDR2 ANQGSEA. A multiplex PCR was run with 60 Vbeta primers and 13 Jbeta primers. Clones were read by immunoSEQ multiplex PCR, and TCRdb kept only the in-frame ones, dropping some. This table holds 95,000 to 110,000 clones, 81% found once. The source material was PBMCs. This chain connects TRBV29-1 to TRBJ1-6, with 9 bases fitting TRBD1. The receptor was isolated from a man aged 25-40 years in good health and CMV-seronegative. The CDR3 nucleotides are TGCAGCGTTGCTGAGAACCCGGGACAGGGTAATTCACCCCTCCACTTT. Protein: CSVAENPGQGNSPLHF.